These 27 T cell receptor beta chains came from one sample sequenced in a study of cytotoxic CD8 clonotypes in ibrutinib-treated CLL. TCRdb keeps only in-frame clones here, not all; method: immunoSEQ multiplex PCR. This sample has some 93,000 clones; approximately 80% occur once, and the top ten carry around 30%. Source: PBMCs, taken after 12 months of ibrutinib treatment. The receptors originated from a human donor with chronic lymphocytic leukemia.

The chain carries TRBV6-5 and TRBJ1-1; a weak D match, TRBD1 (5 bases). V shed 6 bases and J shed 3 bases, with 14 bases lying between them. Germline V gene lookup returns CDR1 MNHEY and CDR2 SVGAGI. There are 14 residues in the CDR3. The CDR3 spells CASRRGTAHTEAFF. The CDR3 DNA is TGTGCCAGCAGAAGGGGAACAGCGCACACTGAAGCTTTCTTT.

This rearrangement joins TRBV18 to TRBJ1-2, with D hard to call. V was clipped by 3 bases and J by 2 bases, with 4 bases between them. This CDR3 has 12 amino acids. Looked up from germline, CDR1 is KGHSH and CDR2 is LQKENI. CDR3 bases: TGTGCCAGCTCACCCTTAAACTATGGCTACACCTTC. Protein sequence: CASSPLNYGYTF.

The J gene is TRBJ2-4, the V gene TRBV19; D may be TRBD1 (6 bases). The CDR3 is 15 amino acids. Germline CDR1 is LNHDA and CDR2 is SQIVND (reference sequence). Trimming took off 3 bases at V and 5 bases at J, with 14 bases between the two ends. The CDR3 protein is CASSIEGQPQNIQYF. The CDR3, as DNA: TGTGCCAGTAGTATTGAAGGACAGCCTCAAAACATTCAGTACTTC.

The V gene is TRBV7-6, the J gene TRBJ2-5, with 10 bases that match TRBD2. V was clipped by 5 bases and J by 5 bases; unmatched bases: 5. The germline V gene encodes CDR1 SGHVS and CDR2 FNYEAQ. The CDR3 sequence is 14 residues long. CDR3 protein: CASSERGGWETQYF. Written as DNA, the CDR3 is TGTGCCAGCAGCGAGCGGGGGGGCTGGGAGACCCAGTACTTC.

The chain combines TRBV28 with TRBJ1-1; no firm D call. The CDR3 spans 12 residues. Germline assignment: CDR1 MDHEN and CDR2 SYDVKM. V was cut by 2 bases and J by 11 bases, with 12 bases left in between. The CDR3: CASSLTAREAFF. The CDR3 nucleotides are TGTGCCAGCAGTTTAACTGCCAGAGAGGCTTTCTTT.

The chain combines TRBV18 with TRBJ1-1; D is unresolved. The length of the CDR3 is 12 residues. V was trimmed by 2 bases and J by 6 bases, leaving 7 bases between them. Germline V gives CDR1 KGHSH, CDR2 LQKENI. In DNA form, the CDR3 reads TGTGCCAGCTCACCATTAGAGTCTGAAGCTTTCTTT. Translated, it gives CASSPLESEAFF.

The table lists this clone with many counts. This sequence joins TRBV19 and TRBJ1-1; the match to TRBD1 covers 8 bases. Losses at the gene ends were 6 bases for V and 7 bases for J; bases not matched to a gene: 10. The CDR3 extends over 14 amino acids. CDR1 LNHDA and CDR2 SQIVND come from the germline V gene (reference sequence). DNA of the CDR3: TGTGCCAGTAGCCCGACAGGGGTAGACGGTGAAGCTTTCTTT. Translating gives CASSPTGVDGEAFF.

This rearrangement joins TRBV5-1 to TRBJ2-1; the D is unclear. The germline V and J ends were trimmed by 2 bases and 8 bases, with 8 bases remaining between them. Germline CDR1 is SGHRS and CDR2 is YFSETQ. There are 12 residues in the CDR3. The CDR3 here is CASSFGRDEQFF. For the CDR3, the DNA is TGCGCCAGCAGCTTTGGAAGGGATGAGCAGTTCTTC.

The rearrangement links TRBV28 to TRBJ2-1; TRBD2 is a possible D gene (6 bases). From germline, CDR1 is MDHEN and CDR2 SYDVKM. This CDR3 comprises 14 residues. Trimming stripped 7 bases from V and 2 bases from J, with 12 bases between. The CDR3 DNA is TGTGCCAGCACCCCCGCGGGACCCTACAATGAGCAGTTCTTC. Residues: CASTPAGPYNEQFF. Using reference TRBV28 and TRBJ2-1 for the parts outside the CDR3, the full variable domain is DVKVTQSSRYLVKRTGEKVFLECVQDMDHENMFWYRQDPGLGLRLIYFSYDVKMKEKGDIPEGYSVSREKKERFSLILESASTNQTSMYLCASTPAGPYNEQFFGPGTRLTVL.

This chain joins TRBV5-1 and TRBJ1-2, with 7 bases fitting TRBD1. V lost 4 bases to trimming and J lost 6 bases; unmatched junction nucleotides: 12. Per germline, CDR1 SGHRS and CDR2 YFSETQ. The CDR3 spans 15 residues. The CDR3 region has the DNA TGCGCCAGCAGCATACGGACAGGATCAGCGGATGGCTACACCTTC. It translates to CASSIRTGSADGYTF.

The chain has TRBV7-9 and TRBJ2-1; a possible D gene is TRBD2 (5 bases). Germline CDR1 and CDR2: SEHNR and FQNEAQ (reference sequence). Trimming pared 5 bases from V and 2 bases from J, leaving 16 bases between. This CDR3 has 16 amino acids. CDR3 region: CASSPQSGSPYNEQFF. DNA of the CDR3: TGTGCCAGCAGCCCCCAGTCGGGGAGCCCCTACAATGAGCAGTTCTTC.

The CDR3 DNA is TGTGCCAGCAGCTTTGGAAGCGGTAGATACGAGCAGTACTTC. Protein product: CASSFGSGRYEQYF. V is TRBV7-2 and J is TRBJ2-7; D is perhaps TRBD2 (5 bases). The length of the CDR3 is 14 residues. The germline gives CDR1 SGHTA, CDR2 FQGNSA. V was trimmed by 3 bases and J by 4 bases, leaving 13 bases between them.

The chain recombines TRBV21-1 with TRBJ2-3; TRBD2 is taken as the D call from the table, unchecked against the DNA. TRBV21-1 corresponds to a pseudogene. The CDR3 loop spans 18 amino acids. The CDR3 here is CASSKLLGAGPDTDTQYF. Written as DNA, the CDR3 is TGTGCCAGCAGCAAACTCCTCGGGGCGGGACCAGACACAGATACGCAGTATTTT.

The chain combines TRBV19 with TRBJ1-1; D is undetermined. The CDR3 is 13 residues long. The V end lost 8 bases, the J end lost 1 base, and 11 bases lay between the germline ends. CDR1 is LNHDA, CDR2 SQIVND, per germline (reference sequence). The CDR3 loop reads CASRPPGNTEAFF. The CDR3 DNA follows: TGTGCCAGTCGTCCCCCAGGGAACACTGAAGCTTTCTTT.

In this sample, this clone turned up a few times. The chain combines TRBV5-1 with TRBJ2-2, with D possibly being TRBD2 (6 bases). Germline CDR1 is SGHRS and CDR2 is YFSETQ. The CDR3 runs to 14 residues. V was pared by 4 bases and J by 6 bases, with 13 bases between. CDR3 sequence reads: CASSPSAGPGELFF. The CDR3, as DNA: TGCGCCAGCAGCCCCTCCGCGGGGCCCGGGGAGCTGTTTTTT.

This CDR3 is CASFRASNTEAFF. CDR3 in DNA: TGCGCCAGCTTCAGGGCCAGTAACACTGAAGCTTTCTTT. The chain links TRBV5-1 to TRBJ1-1; TRBD1 might be the D (5 bases). With 7 bases removed from V and 2 bases from J, the gap between germline ends came to 12 bases. The CDR3 consists of 13 residues. CDR1 and CDR2 (germline): SGHRS, YFSETQ.

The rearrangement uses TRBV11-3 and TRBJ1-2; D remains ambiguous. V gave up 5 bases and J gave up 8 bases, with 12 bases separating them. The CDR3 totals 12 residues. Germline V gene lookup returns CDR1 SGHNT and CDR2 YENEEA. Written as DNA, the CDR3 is TGTGCCAGCAGCCTCCGGGTTGGGGGCTACACCTTC. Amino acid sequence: CASSLRVGGYTF.

CDR3 bases: TGCAGCGTTGAGCGGGCCAGCCTCTATGGCTACACCTTC. Translated: CSVERASLYGYTF. This sequence joins TRBV29-1 and TRBJ1-2; D is undetermined. This CDR3 is 13 amino acids long. Germline V lookup: CDR1 SQVTM, CDR2 ANQGSEA. The V and J ends lost 3 bases and 4 bases respectively, with 12 bases between them.

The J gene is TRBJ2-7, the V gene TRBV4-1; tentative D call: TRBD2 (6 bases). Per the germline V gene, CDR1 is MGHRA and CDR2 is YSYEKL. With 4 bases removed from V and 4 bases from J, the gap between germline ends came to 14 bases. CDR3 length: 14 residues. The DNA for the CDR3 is TGCGCCAGCAGCCGGAATTCCCGGGAGTACGAGCAGTACTTC. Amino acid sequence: CASSRNSREYEQYF.

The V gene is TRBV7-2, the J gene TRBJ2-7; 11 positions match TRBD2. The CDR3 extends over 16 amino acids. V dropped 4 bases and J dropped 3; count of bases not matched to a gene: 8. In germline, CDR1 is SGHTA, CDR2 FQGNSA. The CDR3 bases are TGTGCCAGCAGCTCCCCTAGCGGGGGGCCCAACTACGAGCAGTACTTC. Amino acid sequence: CASSSPSGGPNYEQYF.

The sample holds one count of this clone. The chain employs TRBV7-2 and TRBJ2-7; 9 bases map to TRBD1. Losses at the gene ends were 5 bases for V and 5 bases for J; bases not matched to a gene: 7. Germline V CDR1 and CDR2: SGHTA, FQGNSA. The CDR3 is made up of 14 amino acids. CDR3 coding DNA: TGTGCCAGCAGCGGGGGACAGGGTGTCCACGAGCAGTACTTC. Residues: CASSGGQGVHEQYF. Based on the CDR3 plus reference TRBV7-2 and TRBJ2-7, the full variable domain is GAGVSQSPSNKVTEKGKDVELRCDPISGHTALYWYRQSLGQGLEFLIYFQGNSAPDKSGLPSDRFSAERTGGSVSTLTIQRTQQEDSAVYLCASSGGQGVHEQYFGPGTRLTVT.

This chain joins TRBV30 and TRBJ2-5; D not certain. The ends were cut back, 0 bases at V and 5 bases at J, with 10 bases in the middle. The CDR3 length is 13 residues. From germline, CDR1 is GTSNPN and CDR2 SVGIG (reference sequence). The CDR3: CAWSVRLYETQYF. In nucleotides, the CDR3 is TGTGCCTGGAGTGTACGGTTATATGAGACCCAGTACTTC. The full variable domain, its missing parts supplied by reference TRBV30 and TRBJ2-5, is SQTIHQWPATLVQPVGSPLSLECTVEGTSNPNLYWYRQAAGRGLQLLFYSVGIGQISSEVPQNLSASRPQDRQFILSSKKLLLSDSGFYLCAWSVRLYETQYFGPGTRLLVL.

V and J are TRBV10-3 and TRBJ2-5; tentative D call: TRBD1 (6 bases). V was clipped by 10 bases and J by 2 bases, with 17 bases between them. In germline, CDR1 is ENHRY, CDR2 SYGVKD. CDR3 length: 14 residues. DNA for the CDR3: TGTGCCACATCAGACAGGACAGCTCAAGAGACCCAGTACTTC. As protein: CATSDRTAQETQYF.

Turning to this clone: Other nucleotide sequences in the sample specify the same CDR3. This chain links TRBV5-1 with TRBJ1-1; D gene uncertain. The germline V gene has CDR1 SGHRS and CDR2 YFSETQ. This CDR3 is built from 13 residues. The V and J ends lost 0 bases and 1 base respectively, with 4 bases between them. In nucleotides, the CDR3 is TGCGCCAGCAGCTTGGAAGGGAACACTGAAGCTTTCTTT. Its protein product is CASSLEGNTEAFF.

The CDR3 coding sequence is TGTGCCAGCAGCTTCAGCTCCTACGAGCAGTACTTC. Its translation is CASSFSSYEQYF. The rearrangement joins TRBV11-3 to TRBJ2-7; no clear D. The CDR3 is made up of 12 amino acids. Per the germline V gene, CDR1 is SGHNT and CDR2 is YENEEA. The V end was cut by 3 bases, the J end by 0 bases, with 3 bases between. Variable domain in full (rest from reference TRBV11-3 and TRBJ2-7): EAGVVQSPRYKIIEKKQPVAFWCNPISGHNTLYWYLQNLGQGPELLIRYENEEAVDDSQLPKDRFSAERLKGVDSTLKIQPAELGDSAVYLCASSFSSYEQYFGPGTRLTVT.

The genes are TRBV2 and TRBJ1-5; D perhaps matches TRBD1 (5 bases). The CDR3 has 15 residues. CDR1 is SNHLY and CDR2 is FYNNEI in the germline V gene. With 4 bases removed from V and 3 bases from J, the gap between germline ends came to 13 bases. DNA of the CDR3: TGTGCCAGCAGTGTCGGGACCTATACCAATCAGCCCCAGCATTTT. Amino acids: CASSVGTYTNQPQHF.

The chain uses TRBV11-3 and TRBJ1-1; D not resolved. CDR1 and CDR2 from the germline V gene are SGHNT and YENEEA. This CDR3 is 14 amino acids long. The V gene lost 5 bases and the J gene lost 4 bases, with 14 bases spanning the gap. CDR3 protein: CASSPRVMGTEAFF. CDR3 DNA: TGTGCCAGCAGCCCGCGAGTGATGGGCACTGAAGCTTTCTTT.